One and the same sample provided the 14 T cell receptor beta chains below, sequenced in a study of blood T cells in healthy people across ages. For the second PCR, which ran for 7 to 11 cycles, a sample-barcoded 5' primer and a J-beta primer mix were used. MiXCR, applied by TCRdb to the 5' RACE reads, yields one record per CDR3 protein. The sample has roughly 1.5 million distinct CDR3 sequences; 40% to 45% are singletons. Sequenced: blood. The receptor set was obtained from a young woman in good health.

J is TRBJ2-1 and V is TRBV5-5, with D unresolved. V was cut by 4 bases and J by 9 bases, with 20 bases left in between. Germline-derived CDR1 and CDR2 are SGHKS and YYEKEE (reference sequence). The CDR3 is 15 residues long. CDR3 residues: CASSVDLLGIREQFF. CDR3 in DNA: TGTGCCAGCAGCGTGGACCTTCTGGGGATTCGTGAGCAGTTCTTC.

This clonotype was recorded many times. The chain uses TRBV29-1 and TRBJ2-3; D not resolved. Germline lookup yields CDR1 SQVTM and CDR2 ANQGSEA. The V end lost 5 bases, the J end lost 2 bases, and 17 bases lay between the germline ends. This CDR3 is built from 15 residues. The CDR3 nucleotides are TGCAGCGTTTTCCTTGGGCAGGTAACCACAGATACGCAGTATTTT. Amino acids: CSVFLGQVTTDTQYF.

The CDR3 DNA sequence: TGTGCCAGCAGTTTAGTGGGGGCGTTAGTTGGGGCTTTCTTT. Residues: CASSLVGALVGAFF. The chain employs TRBV12-3 or TRBV12-4 and TRBJ1-1; D perhaps matches TRBD1 (6 bases). V was clipped by 1 base and J by 11 bases, with 17 bases between them. This CDR3 is built from 14 residues.

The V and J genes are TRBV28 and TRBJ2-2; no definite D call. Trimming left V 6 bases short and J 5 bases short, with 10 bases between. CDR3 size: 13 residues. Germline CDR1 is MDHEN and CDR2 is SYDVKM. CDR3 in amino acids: CASSKTRTGELFF. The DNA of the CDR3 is TGTGCCAGCAGCAAGACCCGAACCGGGGAGCTGTTTTTT. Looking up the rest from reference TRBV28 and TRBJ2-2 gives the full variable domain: DVKVTQSSRYLVKRTGEKVFLECVQDMDHENMFWYRQDPGLGLRLIYFSYDVKMKEKGDIPEGYSVSREKKERFSLILESASTNQTSMYLCASSKTRTGELFFGEGSRLTVL.

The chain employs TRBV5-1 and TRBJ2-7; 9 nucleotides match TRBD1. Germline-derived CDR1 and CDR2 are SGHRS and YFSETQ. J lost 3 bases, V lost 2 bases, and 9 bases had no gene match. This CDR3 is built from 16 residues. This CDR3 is CASSFGDRGFNYEQYF. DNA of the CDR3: TGCGCCAGCAGCTTTGGAGACAGGGGGTTTAACTACGAGCAGTACTTC.

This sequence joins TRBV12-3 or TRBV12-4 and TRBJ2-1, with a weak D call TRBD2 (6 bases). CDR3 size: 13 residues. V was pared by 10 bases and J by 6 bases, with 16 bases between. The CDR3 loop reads CATTRRGFNEQFF. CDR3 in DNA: TGTGCCACCACCAGGCGGGGTTTCAATGAGCAGTTCTTC.

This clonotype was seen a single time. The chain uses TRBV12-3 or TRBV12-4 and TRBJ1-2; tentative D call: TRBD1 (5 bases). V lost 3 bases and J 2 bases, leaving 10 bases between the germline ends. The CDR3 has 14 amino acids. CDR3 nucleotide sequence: TGTGCCAGCAGTTTCCGGGCAGGGAACTATGGCTACACCTTC. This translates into CASSFRAGNYGYTF.

The CDR3 DNA follows: TGCGCCAGCTCCAAGGATACCTACGAGCAGTACTTC. Protein sequence: CASSKDTYEQYF. V gene TRBV10-2 combines with J gene TRBJ2-7, with D hard to call. Germline CDR1 is WSHSY and CDR2 is SAAADI. V was shortened by 8 bases and J by 2 bases, with 10 bases between the two germline ends. This CDR3 region has 12 residues.

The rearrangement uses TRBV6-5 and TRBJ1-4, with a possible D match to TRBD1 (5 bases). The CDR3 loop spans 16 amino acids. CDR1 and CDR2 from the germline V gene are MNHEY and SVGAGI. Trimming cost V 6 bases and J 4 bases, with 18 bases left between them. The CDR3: CASSRIAGIYNEKLFF. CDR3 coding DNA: TGTGCCAGCAGCCGCATCGCAGGGATCTATAATGAAAAACTGTTTTTT.

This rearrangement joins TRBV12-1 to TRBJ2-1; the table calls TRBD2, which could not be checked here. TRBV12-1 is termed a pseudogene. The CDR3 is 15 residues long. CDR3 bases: TGTGCCAGCAGCTTTGAGAGTCCTACCTACAATGAGCAGTTCTTC. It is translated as CASSFESPTYNEQFF.

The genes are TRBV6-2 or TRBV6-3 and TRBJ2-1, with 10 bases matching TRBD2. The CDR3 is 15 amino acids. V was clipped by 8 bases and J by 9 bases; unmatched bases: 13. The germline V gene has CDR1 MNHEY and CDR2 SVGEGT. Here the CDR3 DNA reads TGTGCCAGCGCTGCAAGCGGGAGGGCGGGAGCTGAGCAGTTCTTC. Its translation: CASAASGRAGAEQFF.

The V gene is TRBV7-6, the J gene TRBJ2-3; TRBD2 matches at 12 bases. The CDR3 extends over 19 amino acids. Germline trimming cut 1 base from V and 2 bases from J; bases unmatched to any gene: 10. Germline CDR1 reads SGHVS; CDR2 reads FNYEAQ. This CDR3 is CASSLGWTSGTRDTDTQYF. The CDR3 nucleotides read TGTGCCAGCAGCTTAGGGTGGACTAGCGGGACTCGCGACACAGATACGCAGTATTTT.

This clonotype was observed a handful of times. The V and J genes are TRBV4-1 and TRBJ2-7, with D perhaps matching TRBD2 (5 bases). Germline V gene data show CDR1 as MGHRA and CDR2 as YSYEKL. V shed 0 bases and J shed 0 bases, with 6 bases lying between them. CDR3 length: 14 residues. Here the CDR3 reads CASSQDGSSYEQYF. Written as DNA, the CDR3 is TGCGCCAGCAGCCAAGATGGGAGCTCCTACGAGCAGTACTTC.

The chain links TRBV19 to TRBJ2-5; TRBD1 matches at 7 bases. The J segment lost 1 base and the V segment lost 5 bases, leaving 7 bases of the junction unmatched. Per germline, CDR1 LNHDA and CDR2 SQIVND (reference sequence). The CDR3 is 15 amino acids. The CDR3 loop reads CASSPSRQGQETQYF. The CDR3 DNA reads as TGTGCCAGTAGTCCCTCAAGACAGGGCCAAGAGACCCAGTACTTC.